These 9 T cell receptor beta chains were sequenced from one sample in a study of T cells in Graves' hyperthyroidism and ophthalmopathy. Amplified regions were TCR beta CDR3 sequences from RNA transcripts. HTBI primers were used for first-round RT-PCR of the TCR CDR3. TCRdb called the multiplex PCR reads again in MiXCR, with one record for every CDR3 protein. The table records 150,000 or so distinct CDR3 sequences, 9.4% of them present only once. Sequences were obtained from blood. Receptor source: a woman aged 18-30 years with Graves' hyperthyroidism that later progressed to Graves' ophthalmopathy.

J is TRBJ1-2 and V is TRBV9, with D possibly TRBD1 on 5 matching bases. CDR3 length: 15 residues. The V end was cut by 0 bases, the J end by 1 base, with 10 bases between. The germline gives CDR1 SGDLS, CDR2 YYNGEE. The CDR3 region is CASSVGGDINYGYTF. CDR3 coding DNA: TGTGCCAGCAGCGTAGGGGGGGATATTAACTATGGCTACACCTTC.

This clonotype was observed many times. The chain links TRBV7-9 to TRBJ1-1; 8 bases line up with TRBD1. The CDR3 length is 16 residues. Germline trimming cut 0 bases from V and 1 base from J; bases unmatched to any gene: 4. Germline V gene lookup returns CDR1 SEHNR and CDR2 FQNEAQ (reference sequence). CDR3: CASSLALGQENTEAFF. CDR3 coding DNA: TGTGCCAGCAGCTTAGCGCTGGGACAGGAGAACACTGAAGCTTTCTTT.

This clonotype showed up many times. The genes are TRBV28 and TRBJ2-3, with a tentative D call TRBD1 (5 bases). Germline V gene data show CDR1 as MDHEN and CDR2 as SYDVKM. Trimming shortened V by 5 bases and J by 0 bases, and 9 bases separated the two germline ends. The CDR3 has 14 amino acids. CDR3 DNA: TGTGCCAGCAGTCTGACAGATAGCACAGATACGCAGTATTTT. Amino acid sequence: CASSLTDSTDTQYF.

As regards this clonotype: A single base separates this from a much larger clone, so it may be a read error. This rearrangement joins TRBV6-1 to TRBJ2-7; 10 positions match TRBD1. Germline V gene sequence: CDR1 MNHNS, CDR2 SASEGT. The CDR3 has 15 amino acids. The CDR3 reads CASRGDRGFSYEQHF. CDR3 DNA sequence: TGTGCCAGCAGGGGGGACAGGGGATTCTCCTACGAGCAGCACTTC.

The chain links TRBV4-1 to TRBJ2-1, with 8 bases fitting TRBD1. CDR1 is MGHRA, CDR2 YSYEKL, per germline. V lost 4 bases and J lost 4; bases outside the gene matches: 6. The CDR3 sequence is 15 residues long. The CDR3 nucleotides are TGCGCCAGCAGCCGGGACAGGACTTCATACAATGAGCAGTTCTTC. It yields the protein CASSRDRTSYNEQFF.

This clonotype was observed at least ten times. The CDR3 protein is CSVRDSTHNEQFF. DNA for the CDR3: TGCAGCGTTCGCGATTCTACCCACAATGAGCAGTTCTTC. The genes are TRBV29-1 and TRBJ2-1, with D unclear. Germline CDR1 SQVTM, CDR2 ANQGSEA. The CDR3 is 13 amino acids. V lost 5 bases to trimming and J lost 5 bases, with 13 bases between them.

This clonotype was recorded many times. The gene calls are TRBV12-3 or TRBV12-4 and TRBJ1-1; weak D call: TRBD1 (5 bases). V was pared by 1 base and J by 5 bases, with 8 bases between. The CDR3 length is 13 residues. Here the CDR3 DNA reads TGTGCCAGCAGTTTAGGGGGGGTAACTGAAGCTTTCTTT. Translated, it gives CASSLGGVTEAFF.

This clonotype showed up many times. This chain connects TRBV6-1 to TRBJ1-6; D is possibly TRBD1 (5 bases). CDR3 length equals 16 residues. Germline CDR1 and CDR2: MNHNS and SASEGT. V was cut by 7 bases and J by 7 bases, with 20 bases left in between. The CDR3 loop reads CASTSPGLGWNSPLHF. For the CDR3, the DNA is TGTGCCAGCACCTCGCCGGGACTAGGTTGGAATTCACCCCTCCACTTT.

This clonotype was observed many times. The chain combines TRBV19 with TRBJ1-5; D is perhaps TRBD1 (5 bases). Germline values: CDR1 LNHDA, CDR2 SQIVND (reference sequence). Trimming took off 4 bases at V and 0 bases at J, with 13 bases between the two ends. The CDR3 is 16 amino acids. The CDR3 nucleotides read TGTGCCAGTAGTAGGTCAGGGACTTTTAGCAATCAGCCCCAGCATTTT. Its translation: CASSRSGTFSNQPQHF.